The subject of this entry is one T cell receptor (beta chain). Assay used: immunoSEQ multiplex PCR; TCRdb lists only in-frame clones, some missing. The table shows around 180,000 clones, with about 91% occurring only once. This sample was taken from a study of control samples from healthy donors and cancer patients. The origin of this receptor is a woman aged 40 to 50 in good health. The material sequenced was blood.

The CDR3 spells CASSLDGRVGDEAFF. The CDR3 region has the DNA TGCGCCAGCAGCTTGGACGGCAGGGTAGGTGATGAAGCTTTCTTT. The J gene is TRBJ1-1, the V gene TRBV5-1; possible D gene TRBD1, 5 bases. The CDR3 has 15 residues. CDR1 and CDR2 from the germline V gene are SGHRS and YFSETQ. The V gene lost 0 bases and the J gene lost 7 bases, with 16 bases spanning the gap.